Shown below are 30 T cell receptor beta chains from a single sample sequenced in a study of cytomegalovirus exposure and HLA in healthy donors. The PCR made use of 60 Vbeta and 13 Jbeta primers. Generated by immunoSEQ multiplex PCR, the TCRdb table keeps only in-frame clones and is missing some. The table records fewer than 200,000 clones, about four fifths of them present only once. Sequencing was done on a sample of PBMCs. The receptors come from a young woman in good health and CMV-seronegative.

The chain is built from TRBV7-9 and TRBJ1-2; D is perhaps TRBD1 (6 bases). Germline V gives CDR1 SEHNR, CDR2 FQNEAQ (reference sequence). V shed 5 bases and J shed 2 bases, with 9 bases lying between them. The CDR3 contains 13 residues. The CDR3 DNA reads as TGTGCCAGCAGCGGAACAGGGAACTATGGCTACACCTTC. Encoded protein: CASSGTGNYGYTF.

The chain is built from TRBV19 and TRBJ1-1; D is uncertain. The CDR3 is 10 amino acids. Germline V lookup: CDR1 LNHDA, CDR2 SQIVND (reference sequence). V shed 2 bases and J shed 11 bases, with 6 bases lying between them. In DNA form, the CDR3 reads TGTGCCAGTAGTATAAGAGGGGCTTTCTTT. Amino acids: CASSIRGAFF.

This clone was detected only once. The chain is built from TRBV6-4 and TRBJ2-1; possible D gene TRBD2, 5 bases. Germline CDR1 and CDR2: MRHNA and SNTAGT. Trimming removed 10 bases from V and 10 bases from J, with 20 bases in between. This CDR3 spans 13 amino acids. CDR3 bases: TGTGCCACTGCGGCCGCCACTAGTGGGGAGCAGTTCTTC. It yields the protein CATAAATSGEQFF.

The chain couples TRBV18 to TRBJ2-5; 7 bases align to TRBD1. From germline, CDR1 is KGHSH and CDR2 LQKENI. CDR3 length: 14 amino acids. Germline trimming cut 6 bases from V and 4 bases from J; bases unmatched to any gene: 8. The CDR3 protein is CASSPPRGRETQYF. CDR3 in DNA: TGTGCCAGCTCCCCGCCGAGGGGGCGAGAGACCCAGTACTTC.

This chain uses TRBV19 with TRBJ2-1, with D maybe TRBD1 (5 bases). This CDR3 is 15 amino acids long. V was cut by 1 base and J by 4 bases, with 11 bases left in between. CDR1 LNHDA and CDR2 SQIVND come from the germline V gene (reference sequence). In nucleotides, the CDR3 is TGTGCCAGTAGTATAGTTGGGGCTTTTTACAATGAGCAGTTCTTC. Protein sequence: CASSIVGAFYNEQFF. Drawing the rest from reference TRBV19 and TRBJ2-1, the complete variable domain is DGGITQSPKYLFRKEGQNVTLSCEQNLNHDAMYWYRQDPGQGLRLIYYSQIVNDFQKGDIAEGYSVSREKKESFPLTVTSAQKNPTAFYLCASSIVGAFYNEQFFGPGTRLTVL.

The V gene is TRBV2, the J gene TRBJ1-3, with unresolved D. Germline CDR1 and CDR2: SNHLY and FYNNEI. CDR3 size: 13 residues. V was clipped by 6 bases and J by 2 bases, with 8 bases between them. The CDR3 here is CASSTEAGNTIYF. CDR3 sequence (DNA): TGTGCCAGCAGCACAGAAGCTGGAAACACCATATATTTT.

This clone was seen more than once but under ten times. The chain couples TRBV2 to TRBJ2-7; 14 positions agree with TRBD2. V gave up 6 bases and J gave up 5 bases; unmatched junction bases: 3. From germline, CDR1 is SNHLY and CDR2 FYNNEI. There are 14 residues in the CDR3. The CDR3 bases are TGTGCCAGCAGAGGGACTAGCGGGAGTAACGAGCAGTACTTC. This translates into CASRGTSGSNEQYF.

The genes are TRBV13 and TRBJ2-7; no reliable D call. CDR1 is PRHDT, CDR2 FYEKMQ, per germline (reference sequence). This CDR3 has 13 residues. The ends were cut back, 3 bases at V and 0 bases at J, with 6 bases in the middle. The CDR3 DNA follows: TGTGCCAGCAGCTTTTTAATCTCCTACGAGCAGTACTTC. The encoded protein is CASSFLISYEQYF.

The chain links TRBV5-1 to TRBJ1-1, with TRBD1 as a possible D gene (5 bases). The CDR3 totals 14 residues. Deletions cut 1 base from V and 4 bases from J, with 11 bases between. Germline CDR1 reads SGHRS; CDR2 reads YFSETQ. This chain's CDR3 is CASSLLSGGTEAFF. The CDR3 bases are TGCGCCAGCAGCTTGTTATCGGGGGGCACTGAAGCTTTCTTT.

A remark on this clone: Relative to the germline gene, one junction end is altered; a read error may explain this. CDR3 DNA sequence: TGTACCATCAGTGAGCGGGAGGGCCGGACAGATACGCAGTATTTT. Protein product: CTISEREGRTDTQYF. The J gene is TRBJ2-3, the V gene TRBV10-3, with 10 bases identical to TRBD2. Germline V gives CDR1 ENHRY, CDR2 SYGVKD. This CDR3 has 15 residues.

This chain links TRBV30 with TRBJ2-7; D ambiguous. The germline CDR1 and CDR2 sequences are GTSNPN and SVGIG (reference sequence). The CDR3 is 11 amino acids. V was pared by 3 bases and J by 4 bases, with 7 bases between. The CDR3 protein is CAWSAYYEQYF. As DNA, the CDR3 is TGTGCCTGGAGCGCGTATTACGAGCAGTACTTC. Complete variable domain (other parts from reference TRBV30 and TRBJ2-7): SQTIHQWPATLVQPVGSPLSLECTVEGTSNPNLYWYRQAAGRGLQLLFYSVGIGQISSEVPQNLSASRPQDRQFILSSKKLLLSDSGFYLCAWSAYYEQYFGPGTRLTVT.

The chain carries TRBV5-3 and TRBJ1-2; D remains unclear. TRBV5-3 is placed among ORFs of uncertain function. The CDR3 runs 11 residues. Trimming cost V 6 bases and J 8 bases, with 11 bases left between them. The CDR3 reads CARTQRGGYTF. The CDR3 DNA is TGTGCCAGAACCCAACGAGGGGGCTACACCTTC.

V is TRBV6-4 and J is TRBJ2-3, with 8 bases that match TRBD2. V was pared by 0 bases and J by 6 bases, with 2 bases of the junction left unmatched. CDR3 length: 14 amino acids. Germline V CDR1 and CDR2: MRHNA, SNTAGT. CDR3 nucleotides: TGTGCCAGCAGTGACTCAGCGGGAGAGGATACGCAGTATTTT. The encoded protein is CASSDSAGEDTQYF.

The gene calls are TRBV18 and TRBJ1-2, with 8 bases fitting TRBD1. With 3 bases clipped from V and 7 bases from J, the junction kept 7 bases outside the gene matches. The CDR3 has 14 amino acids. The V gene's germline CDR1 is KGHSH and CDR2 LQKENI. CDR3 residues: CASSPGQGPFGYTF. As DNA, the CDR3 is TGTGCCAGCTCACCCGGACAGGGCCCCTTTGGCTACACCTTC.

CDR3: CASSQGGLAGEGNEQFF. CDR3 coding DNA: TGCGCCAGCAGCCAAGGGGGACTAGCGGGAGAAGGGAATGAGCAGTTCTTC. The chain links TRBV4-1 to TRBJ2-1, with 14 bases that match TRBD2. This CDR3 is 17 amino acids long. J gave up 7 bases and V 1 base, and 6 bases lay outside the gene matches. From germline, CDR1 is MGHRA and CDR2 YSYEKL.

J is TRBJ2-3 and V is TRBV5-4; 9 bases fit TRBD2. Germline lookup yields CDR1 SGHNT and CDR2 YYREEE (reference sequence). V was pared by 5 bases and J by 0 bases, with 1 base of the junction left unmatched. CDR3 size: 14 residues. DNA for the CDR3: TGTGCCAGCAGGACTAGCGGAAGCACAGATACGCAGTATTTT. Translating gives CASRTSGSTDTQYF.

The chain has TRBV7-9 and TRBJ2-1; D is undetermined. The germline gives CDR1 SEHNR, CDR2 FQNEAQ (reference sequence). V was pared by 5 bases and J by 12 bases, with 5 bases between. The CDR3 consists of 9 residues. CDR3 loop: CASSPRQFF. CDR3 in DNA: TGTGCCAGCAGCCCCCGGCAGTTCTTC.

CDR3 region: CSVELPLAHFIGTQYF. The CDR3 DNA reads as TGCAGCGTCGAATTACCACTAGCGCACTTTATAGGGACCCAGTACTTC. V gene TRBV29-1 combines with J gene TRBJ2-5; 7 bases fit TRBD2. The CDR3 consists of 16 residues. Germline V lookup: CDR1 SQVTM, CDR2 ANQGSEA. The V and J ends lost 6 bases and 7 bases, in that order; junction bases with no gene match: 20.

J is TRBJ1-6 and V is TRBV30; D ambiguous. The CDR3 runs to 15 residues. CDR1 GTSNPN and CDR2 SVGIG come from the germline V gene (reference sequence). Between the trimmed V and J ends, which lost 5 bases and 4 bases, there was a span of 15 bases. CDR3 amino acids: CAWGVGGPYNSPLHF. The CDR3 nucleotides read TGTGCCTGGGGGGTTGGAGGACCTTATAATTCACCCCTCCACTTT.

The rearrangement links TRBV12-5 to TRBJ2-1; TRBD1 matches 9 bases. The CDR3 is made up of 17 amino acids. V was clipped by 0 bases and J by 6 bases; unmatched bases: 9. The germline V gene encodes CDR1 LGHNT and CDR2 FRNRAP. DNA for the CDR3: TGTGCTAGTGGTTTGGTCCCCCAGGGACAGGGTCTCAATGAGCAGTTCTTC. Translating it yields CASGLVPQGQGLNEQFF.

This chain uses TRBV6-5 with TRBJ1-1; weak D call: TRBD1 (6 bases). V was shortened by 6 bases and J by 3 bases, with 14 bases between the two germline ends. CDR3 length: 14 amino acids. Germline loops: CDR1 MNHEY, CDR2 SVGAGI. The CDR3 sequence is CASRNRAADTEAFF. The CDR3 region has the DNA TGTGCCAGCAGGAACAGGGCGGCGGACACTGAAGCTTTCTTT.

The rearrangement uses TRBV28 and TRBJ1-4; 7 positions agree with TRBD1. The CDR3 is made up of 16 amino acids. J lost 7 bases, V lost 6 bases, and 14 bases had no gene match. Germline V gene sequence: CDR1 MDHEN, CDR2 SYDVKM. CDR3 bases: TGTGCCAGCAGCCCTGGGGCCGAGGGGGCTAGTGAAAAACTGTTTTTT. The encoded protein is CASSPGAEGASEKLFF.

This sequence joins TRBV28 and TRBJ2-7, with 10 nucleotides matching TRBD2. This CDR3 has 15 amino acids. The germline V gene has CDR1 MDHEN and CDR2 SYDVKM. The V segment lost 2 bases and the J segment 4 bases; nucleotides outside the gene matches: 5. CDR3 bases: TGTGCCAGCAGTTTACGGACTAGCGGATATTACGAGCAGTACTTC. Residues: CASSLRTSGYYEQYF.

This clone was detected a few times. This sequence joins TRBV5-1 and TRBJ2-7, with 8 nucleotides matching TRBD1. The CDR3 sequence is 15 residues long. Per germline, CDR1 SGHRS and CDR2 YFSETQ. The V and J ends lost 4 bases and 3 bases, in that order; junction bases with no gene match: 9. The CDR3 here is CASSIGTGGFYEQYF. In nucleotides, the CDR3 is TGCGCCAGCAGCATCGGGACAGGAGGCTTCTACGAGCAGTACTTC.

This clone has only a few counts. This sequence joins TRBV28 and TRBJ2-5, with TRBD2 matching over 8 bases. This CDR3 contains 13 residues. From germline, CDR1 is MDHEN and CDR2 SYDVKM. CDR3 amino acids: CATGGAQQETQYF. For the CDR3, the DNA is TGTGCTACGGGGGGGGCACAACAAGAGACCCAGTACTTC.

This chain connects TRBV10-1 to TRBJ2-1; 15 positions match TRBD2. The CDR3 has 17 residues. J was trimmed by 6 bases and V by 6 bases; bases with no gene match: 9. Germline CDR1 and CDR2: WNHNN and SYGVQD (reference sequence). In nucleotides, the CDR3 is TGCGCCAGCAGCGATCCGGGACTAGCGGGAGGACCCAATGAGCAGTTCTTC. Protein: CASSDPGLAGGPNEQFF.

This chain's CDR3 is CASSQDLLGMNTQYF. CDR3 DNA sequence: TGCGCCAGCAGCCAAGATCTACTAGGGATGAATACGCAGTATTTT. The chain uses TRBV4-3 and TRBJ2-3, with D possibly TRBD2 on 5 matching bases. There are 15 residues in the CDR3. CDR1 and CDR2 from the germline V gene are LGHNA and YSLEER. The V gene lost 0 bases and the J gene lost 7 bases, with 14 bases spanning the gap.

This clone was detected once. This chain connects TRBV21-1 to TRBJ2-1; TRBD1, the D gene given by the table, was not confirmed from the DNA. TRBV21-1 is tagged as a pseudogene. CDR3 length equals 16 residues. The CDR3 spells CASSKPPRAHYNEQFF. The CDR3 DNA reads TGTGCCAGCAGCAAACCTCCCAGGGCACATTACAATGAGCAGTTCTTC.

For the CDR3, the DNA is TGTGCCAGCAGTTTAGGGGACAGGGAGACCTACGAGCAGTACTTC. This codes for CASSLGDRETYEQYF. The rearrangement links TRBV27 to TRBJ2-7, with TRBD1 identical over 9 bases. The CDR3 consists of 15 residues. From germline, CDR1 is MNHEY and CDR2 SMNVEV (reference sequence). J gave up 2 bases and V 2 bases, and 4 bases lay outside the gene matches.

The CDR3 loop is CASSLAVEPNEQFF. The CDR3 nucleotides read TGCGCCAGCAGCTTGGCCGTCGAGCCCAATGAGCAGTTCTTC. This chain links TRBV5-1 with TRBJ2-1, with no clear D. CDR3 length: 14 amino acids. V lost 0 bases and J lost 6, with 10 bases in between. CDR1 is SGHRS and CDR2 is YFSETQ in the germline V gene.